This T cell receptor beta chain derives from a study of blood T cell repertoires in COVID-19. Only in-frame clones appear in the TCRdb table, and some are missing; sequencing was by immunoSEQ multiplex PCR. The profile shows some 89,000 clones, over 75% of them singletons. Germline CDR1 SGHNT, CDR2 YENEEA. The CDR3 runs to 15 residues. V gave up 5 bases and J gave up 2 bases; unmatched junction bases: 6. This clone was detected only a few times. This TCR was sampled from a man aged 65 to 85 with acute or convalescent COVID-19. This chain links TRBV11-3 with TRBJ2-1; 7 bases map to TRBD1. Sequences were obtained from peripheral blood. Written as DNA, the CDR3 is TGTGCCAGCAGCCCCCGAGGGGGCACCTACAATGAGCAGTTCTTC. Translation gives CASSPRGGTYNEQFF.